This T cell receptor beta chain emerged from a study of blood T cell repertoires in COVID-19 (dated by TCRdb to the early 2020s). In the study overall: Collaborator samples came from the United States, Italy and Spain and covered acute and convalescent phases of COVID-19. Where available, HLA class I and class II types were obtained from metadata supplied by the sample provider rather than from assay-based typing. The repertoires were released in a freely available public database intended as a resource for research on the immune response to SARS-CoV-2. Samples came from the ongoing ImmuneRACE study (first 160 participants) plus 1,254 subjects from 6 global collaborators. Sample metadata almost always included a de-identified subject ID, COVID-19 status, age in years and sex. Deeply sampled blood TCRbeta repertoires from subjects exposed to, actively infected with, or recovered from COVID-19 were included in the dataset. The prospective study material was composed of cDNA or gDNA derived from T cells, B-cell-depleted T cells, or PBMCs.

General conclusions and limits of the study: The quantity of clinical and demographic metadata differed by source and by participant and was supplied without curation.

The collaborating institutions used their own protocols to collect whole blood in K2EDTA tubes. For TCRbeta analysis, collaborators shipped samples in one of three forms: frozen whole blood, isolated PBMCs, or DNA extracted from either of those sample types. On this clone itself: The antigen this receptor binds is unknown. Base qualities are not provided; no much larger clone lies one nucleotide away.

The immunoSEQ Assay, a bias-controlled multiplex PCR, was used to amplify TCRbeta CDR3 regions from genomic DNA. In the paper's pipeline: Nucleated cell counts per sample were estimated from amplification of reference gene primers within the assay. To quantify the absolute abundance of each unique TCRbeta CDR3 rearrangement, sequence reads were collapsed and filtered. For each sample, productive Simpson clonality was calculated as the square root of Simpson's diversity index across productive rearrangements. Drawn from immuneACCESS, this table holds only the in-frame rearrangements with V and J called that TCRdb kept. Clones are partly lost; checked studies trace under half to an unresolved V gene and leave the rest unexplained. V, J and clone size derive from that table, while D and trimming were established from the DNA sequence. Present in this sample are 240,000 or so clones, 75% to 85% of which were seen just once. Of the sample, about an eighth is held by the ten largest clones.

The receptor's source is a woman aged 55-69 years with active or convalescent COVID-19. The sequencing input was peripheral blood.

The CDR3 protein sequence reads: CASSVVGSGGYNEQFF. The sequenced DNA is TGTGCCAGCAGCGTAGTAGGTAGCGGGGGATACAATGAGCAGTTCTTC. The chain is assembled from TRBV9 and TRBJ2-1, and 9 junctional nucleotides match TRBD2. From cysteine to phenylalanine, the CDR3 is 16 amino acids long. CDR3 DNA is the only sequence kept; it has 48 bases, read in frame from the first base. CDR1 and CDR2 were assigned from the germline V gene as SGDLS and YYNGEE. Compared with germline, V lacks 0 bases and J lacks 4 bases; bases without a gene match: 5.